This is a list of T cell receptor beta chains from one sample in a study of cytomegalovirus exposure and HLA in healthy donors. The data were produced by immunoSEQ multiplex PCR, yet TCRdb's version contains in-frame clones alone and is incomplete. This sample has 100,000 or so clones; roughly 80% occur once, and the top ten carry 2.5% to 3%. The specimen sequenced was PBMCs. The receptors were gathered from a man aged 35-49 years in good health and CMV-seronegative. Each CDR3 is given with its conserved first and last residue. D genes are given only for firm matches. Size values are once, few and many counts, or a class for expanded clones, and some rows have none.

v_gene	len	abundance	d_gene	j_gene	CDR3aa	CDR3nt
TRBV5-4	15	-	TRBD1	TRBJ2-7	CASSLEGQGARGGVF	TGTGCCAGCAGCTTGGAAGGGCAGGGGGCGCGGGGCGGGGTGTTC
TRBV4-3	15	-	-	TRBJ1-2	CASSQGNPGDYGYTF	TGCGCCAGCAGCCAAGGGAACCCCGGGGACTATGGCTACACCTTC
TRBV19	15	-	TRBD1	TRBJ1-2	CASRRQGATNYGYTF	TGTGCCAGTCGGCGACAGGGGGCGACTAACTATGGCTACACCTTC
TRBV10-1	18	-	TRBD1	TRBJ1-1	CASSAQGPQSGLNTEAFF	TGCGCCAGCAGTGCACAGGGGCCGCAATCGGGATTGAACACTGAAGCTTTCTTT
TRBV5-1	17	-	TRBD1	TRBJ2-5	CASSLGLGQGAEETQYF	TGCGCCAGCAGCTTGGGGTTGGGACAGGGGGCAGAAGAGACCCAGTACTTC
TRBV5-1	14	-	TRBD1	TRBJ1-1	CASSFDRGHTEAFF	TGCGCCAGCAGCTTCGACAGGGGGCACACTGAAGCTTTCTTT
TRBV6-5	14	-	TRBD1	TRBJ1-2	CASSHRTGRYGYTF	TGTGCCAGCAGCCATAGGACAGGGAGATATGGCTACACCTTC
TRBV11-2	16	few	-	TRBJ1-4	CASSSRISGLGEKLFF	TGTGCCAGCAGCTCCAGAATATCGGGACTCGGGGAAAAACTGTTTTTT
TRBV2	14	once	-	TRBJ1-5	CASRVGQGGQPQHF	TGTGCCAGCAGGGTAGGGCAGGGAGGTCAGCCCCAGCATTTT
TRBV2	13	once	TRBD1	TRBJ1-2	CASSVGTDYGYTF	TGTGCCAGCAGTGTAGGGACAGACTATGGCTACACCTTC